This TCR beta chain is drawn from a study of T cell responses to AZD1222 COVID-19 vaccine. Study overall: It was second doses at about 4 or about 12 weeks that were pooled.

Regarding the study as a whole: Spike-specific TCR breadth and depth were elevated following two AZD1222 doses.

The assay was immunoSEQ multiplex PCR, and TCRdb's table has in-frame clones only and misses some. The data contain some 170,000 clones, about 89% of them singletons. Concerning this clone: Antigen: not known.

The CDR3 consists of 13 residues. V lost 5 bases and J 5 bases, leaving 12 bases between the germline ends. CDR1 is SEHNR and CDR2 is FQNEAQ in the germline V gene (reference sequence). The chain employs TRBV7-9 and TRBJ1-1; D gene ambiguous. Sequencing used peripheral blood, obtained on day 0 of AZD1222 vaccination. This clonotype was obtained from an adult in good health. This CDR3 reads CASSPGSGTEAFF. In nucleotides, the CDR3 is TGTGCCAGCAGCCCAGGTTCGGGGACTGAAGCTTTCTTT.